This T cell receptor (beta chain) is drawn from a study of memory CD4+ T cells and cytomegalovirus serostatus. Study findings and constraints: A US-trained random forest predicted CMV serostatus with median AUC around 0.9. CD4+ memory repertoires contained about 40% of the roughly 150 reported CMV TCRbeta sequences.

Under the authors' procedure: Out-of-frame sequences were removed, leaving 2,204,828 distinct TCRbeta sequences. The protocol was immunoSEQ multiplex PCR, while the TCRdb copy is restricted to in-frame clones and leaves out a portion. V and J calls plus clone size are reproduced from that table; the DNA served to infer D and trimming. The sample lists tens of thousands of clones; about 75% were seen once. Concerning this clone itself: What it binds is not known.

J gave up 0 bases and V 4 bases, and 5 bases lay outside the gene matches. Germline loops: CDR1 SNHLY, CDR2 FYNNEI. The CDR3 totals 16 residues. Single viable CD3+CD4+CD8-CD45RO+ cells were sorted as the memory CD4+ T cells. After thawing, CD4+ T cells were positively selected. The chain carries TRBV2 and TRBJ2-3, with 9 bases identical to TRBD2. This TCR came from an adult in good health and CMV-seropositive. The specimen was memory CD4+ T cells from blood. This CDR3 is CASSGRGGASTDTQYF. The CDR3 nucleotides are TGTGCCAGCAGTGGCCGCGGGGGGGCTAGCACAGATACGCAGTATTTT.